This T cell receptor (beta chain) was recorded in a study of CD8+ T cells in alopecia areata. Looked up from germline, CDR1 is MGHRA and CDR2 is YSYEKL. The CDR3 contains 16 residues. J gave up 5 bases and V 4 bases, and 5 bases lay outside the gene matches. RNA was isolated and reverse transcribed to cDNA, the sequencing template. Profiling relied on immunoSEQ multiplex PCR, and the TCRdb table lists in-frame clones only, not all of them. The sample shows some 180,000 clones, roughly 60% of them seen only once. A note on this clone: This same CDR3 is encoded by further DNA sequences in the sample.

Peripheral blood and lesional scalp punch biopsies came from alopecia areata patients. The V call is TRBV4-1, the J call TRBJ2-5; 15 positions match TRBD2. Material: CD4+ T cells sorted from blood, obtained at week 0. This TCR was recovered from a human donor with alopecia areata. The CDR3 loop reads CASSPGLAGGLETQYF. Written as DNA, the CDR3 is TGCGCCAGCAGCCCGGGACTAGCGGGGGGTCTGGAGACCCAGTACTTC.